This T cell receptor (beta chain) comes out of a study of blood T cell repertoires in COVID-19 (dated by TCRdb to about 2020). Regarding the study in general: The collaborator samples originated in the United States, Italy and Spain and spanned the acute and convalescent phases of COVID-19. The prospective study material was composed of cDNA or gDNA derived from T cells, B-cell-depleted T cells, or PBMCs. Deeply sampled blood TCRbeta repertoires from subjects exposed to, actively infected with, or recovered from COVID-19 were included in the dataset. The repertoires were released in a freely available public database meant as a resource for research on the immune response to SARS-CoV-2. The samples were drawn from the first 160 participants of the ongoing ImmuneRACE study and from more than 1,000 subjects provided by 6 global collaborators. Sample metadata almost always included a de-identified subject ID, COVID-19 status, age in years and sex. Where HLA class I and class II types were available, the types were taken from metadata supplied by the sample provider, not from assay-based typing. Here is what the overall study found, with its caveats: The quantity of clinical and demographic metadata differed by source and by participant and was supplied without curation.

Comments on this clone: The target of this receptor is not known. No much larger clone exists at a distance of one base, and base qualities are not known.

Collaborating institutions collected whole blood in K2EDTA tubes following their own protocols. Collaborator samples were shipped for TCRbeta analysis as frozen whole blood, isolated PBMCs, or DNA extracted from either sample type. TCRbeta CDR3 regions were amplified from genomic DNA using the immunoSEQ Assay, a bias-controlled multiplex PCR. The original methods were these. Nucleated cell counts per sample were estimated from amplification of reference gene primers within the assay. To quantify the absolute abundance of each unique TCRbeta CDR3 rearrangement, sequence reads were collapsed and filtered. For each sample, productive Simpson clonality was calculated by taking the square root of Simpson's diversity index across productive rearrangements. TCRdb obtained this table from immuneACCESS and retained in-frame rearrangements with V and J assigned. These tables miss some clones; where compared with another copy, unresolved V genes account for less than half of the shortfall, and the remainder is unexplained. That table is the source of V, J and clone size, and D and trimming were worked out from the DNA. Across this sample there are approximately 410,000 clones, with about nine tenths seen only once. The top ten clones comprise 1.4% of the sample.

The CDR3 runs 15 residues from the cysteine to the phenylalanine. Here the CDR3 DNA is all that survives: 45 bases in frame from base 1. V lost 5 bases and J lost 2 bases; the stretch between them is 13 bases long. According to the germline V gene (reference sequence), CDR1 reads LNHNV and CDR2 reads YYDKDF. This sequence originates from a woman in her 30s with active or convalescent COVID-19. The V and J segments used are TRBV15 and TRBJ1-3; TRBD1 is possibly the D segment (5 matching bases). The sequencing sample was made of peripheral blood. The CDR3 here reads CATSPFAGPGNTIYF. The DNA sequence follows: TGTGCCACCAGCCCGTTTGCAGGGCCTGGAAACACCATATATTTT.